The table lists the clone carrying this T cell receptor (beta chain) with a few counts. In TCRdb, the 5' RACE reads were re-called with MiXCR into one record per CDR3 protein. In the table there are about 49,000 distinct CDR3 sequences, around 10% of which are singletons. This sample stems from a study of early T cells in non-severe SARS-CoV-2 infection. Trimming took 6 bases from V and 8 from J; bases not matched to a gene: 10. Germline CDR1 and CDR2: LGHNT and FRNRAP. There are 15 residues in the CDR3. V gene TRBV12-5 combines with J gene TRBJ2-1, with 10 bases identical to TRBD1. This clonotype was sampled from an adult who was a healthcare worker with PCR-confirmed SARS-CoV-2 infection or an uninfected control (not recorded which). The sample in question was whole blood, obtained at baseline. The CDR3 spells CASGSGTGVLDEQFF. The CDR3 DNA is TGTGCTAGTGGATCTGGGACAGGGGTCTTGGATGAGCAGTTCTTC.